This TCR beta chain stems from a study of OX40 agonist ivuxolimab in advanced cancers. Study-level information: Patients with hepatocellular carcinoma, melanoma, renal cell or head and neck cancer made up the dose-escalation patients. Patients achieving partial responses numbered three: one hepatocellular carcinoma case and two cutaneous melanoma cases. Study findings and constraints: The study found that CD8+ T cells averaged more expanded clones than CD4+.

As for this clone: Its specificity is not known.

CDR1 is MDHEN and CDR2 is SYDVKM in the germline V gene. This CDR3 has 14 amino acids. V was shortened by 5 bases and J by 3 bases, with 13 bases between the two germline ends. The protocol was immunoSEQ multiplex PCR, while the TCRdb copy is restricted to in-frame clones and leaves out a portion. In the table there are over 95,000 clones, about 96% of which are singletons. This clonotype was sampled from an adult with an advanced solid tumor such as melanoma, head and neck, liver or kidney cancer. The rearrangement joins TRBV28 to TRBJ1-2; the D is unclear. Sequences were derived from CD4+ or CD8+ T cells sorted from blood, sampled in a trial of the OX40 agonist ivuxolimab. Here the CDR3 DNA reads TGTGCCAGCAGTCCCCTGGGCAGATACTATGGCTACACCTTC. Protein: CASSPLGRYYGYTF.